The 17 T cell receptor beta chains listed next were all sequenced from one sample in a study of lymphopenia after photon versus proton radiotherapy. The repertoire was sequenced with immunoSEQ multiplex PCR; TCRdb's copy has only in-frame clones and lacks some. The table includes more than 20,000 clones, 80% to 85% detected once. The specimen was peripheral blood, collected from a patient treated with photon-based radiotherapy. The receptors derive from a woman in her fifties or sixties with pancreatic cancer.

The CDR3 bases are TGTGCCAGCAGTTTCCCGGGACAGGGGGCCTCCGAGCAGTACTTC. Protein sequence: CASSFPGQGASEQYF. V and J are TRBV28 and TRBJ2-5; 12 nucleotides align to TRBD1. The DNA matches TRBJ2-7 better at its end, which makes the J call doubtful. CDR3 length: 15 amino acids. Germline V gives CDR1 MDHEN, CDR2 SYDVKM.

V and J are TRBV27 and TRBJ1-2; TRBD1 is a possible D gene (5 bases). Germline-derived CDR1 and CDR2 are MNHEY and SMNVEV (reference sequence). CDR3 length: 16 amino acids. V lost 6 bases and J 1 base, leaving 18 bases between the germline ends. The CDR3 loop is CASSPRGRLLNYGYTF. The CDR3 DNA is TGTGCCAGCAGCCCGAGGGGACGGCTACTTAACTATGGCTACACCTTC.

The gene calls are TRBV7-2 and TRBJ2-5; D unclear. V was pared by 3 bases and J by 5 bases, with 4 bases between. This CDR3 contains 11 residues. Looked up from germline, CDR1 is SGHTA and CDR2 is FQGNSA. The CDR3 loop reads CASSFRETQYF. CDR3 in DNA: TGTGCCAGCAGCTTCAGGGAGACCCAGTACTTC.

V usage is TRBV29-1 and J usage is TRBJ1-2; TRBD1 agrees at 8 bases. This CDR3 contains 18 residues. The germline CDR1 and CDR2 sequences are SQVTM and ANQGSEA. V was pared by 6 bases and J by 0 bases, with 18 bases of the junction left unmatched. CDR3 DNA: TGCAGCGTATCCTCTGTCCCTACAGGGGGTTTTTCTAACTATGGCTACACCTTC. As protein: CSVSSVPTGGFSNYGYTF.

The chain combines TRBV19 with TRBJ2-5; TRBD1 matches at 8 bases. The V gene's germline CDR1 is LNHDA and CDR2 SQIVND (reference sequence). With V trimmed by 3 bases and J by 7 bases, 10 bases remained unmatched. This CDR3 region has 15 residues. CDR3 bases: TGTGCCAGTAGTATGCCGGGACAGGCTTTGGGGACCCAGTACTTC. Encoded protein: CASSMPGQALGTQYF.

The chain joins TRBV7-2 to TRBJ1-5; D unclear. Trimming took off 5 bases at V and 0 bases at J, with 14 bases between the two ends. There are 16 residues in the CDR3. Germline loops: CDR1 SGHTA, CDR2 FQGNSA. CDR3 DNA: TGTGCCAGCAGCCTAGAGGAGGTTTATAGCAATCAGCCCCAGCATTTT. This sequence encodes CASSLEEVYSNQPQHF.

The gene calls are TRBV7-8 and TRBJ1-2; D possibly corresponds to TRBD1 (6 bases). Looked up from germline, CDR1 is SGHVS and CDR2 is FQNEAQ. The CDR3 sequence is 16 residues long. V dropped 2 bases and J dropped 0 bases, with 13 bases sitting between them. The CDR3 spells CASSLRAQGSNYGYTF. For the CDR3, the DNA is TGTGCCAGCAGCTTAAGAGCACAGGGTTCTAACTATGGCTACACCTTC.

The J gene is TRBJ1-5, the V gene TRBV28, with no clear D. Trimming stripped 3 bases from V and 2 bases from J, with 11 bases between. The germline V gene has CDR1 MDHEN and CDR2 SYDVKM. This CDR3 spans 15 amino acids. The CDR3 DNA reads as TGTGCCAGCAGTTTGCCGTCGGATGGCAATCAGCCCCAGCATTTT. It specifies CASSLPSDGNQPQHF.

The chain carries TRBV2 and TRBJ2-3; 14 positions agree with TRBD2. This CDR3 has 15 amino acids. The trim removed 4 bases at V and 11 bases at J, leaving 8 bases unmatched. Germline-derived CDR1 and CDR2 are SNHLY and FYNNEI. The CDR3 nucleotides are TGTGCCAGCAGTGCCCGACTAGCGGGAGGGCCCAGGCAGTATTTT. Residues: CASSARLAGGPRQYF.

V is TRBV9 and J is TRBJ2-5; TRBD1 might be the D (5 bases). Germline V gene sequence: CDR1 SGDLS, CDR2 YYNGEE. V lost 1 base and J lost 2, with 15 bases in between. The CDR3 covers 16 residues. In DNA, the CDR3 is TGTGCCAGCAGCGTAATGGCTTCAGGGATGCAAGAGACCCAGTACTTC. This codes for CASSVMASGMQETQYF.

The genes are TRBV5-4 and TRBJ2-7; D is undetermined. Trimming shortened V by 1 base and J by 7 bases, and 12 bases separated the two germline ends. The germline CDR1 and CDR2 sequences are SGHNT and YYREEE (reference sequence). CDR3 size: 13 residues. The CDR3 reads CASSLLPGSEQYF. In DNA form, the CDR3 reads TGTGCCAGCAGCTTGTTGCCGGGCTCTGAGCAGTACTTC. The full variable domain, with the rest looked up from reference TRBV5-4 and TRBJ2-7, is ETGVTQSPTHLIKTRGQQVTLRCSSQSGHNTVSWYQQALGQGPQFIFQYYREEENGRGNFPPRFSGLQFPNYSSELNVNALELDDSALYLCASSLLPGSEQYFGPGTRLTVT.

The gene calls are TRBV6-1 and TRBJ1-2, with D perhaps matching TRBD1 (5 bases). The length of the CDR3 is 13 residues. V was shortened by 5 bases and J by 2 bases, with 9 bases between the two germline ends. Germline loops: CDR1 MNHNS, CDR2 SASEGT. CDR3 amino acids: CASSHQGNYGYTF. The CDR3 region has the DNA TGTGCCAGCAGTCACCAGGGAAACTATGGCTACACCTTC.

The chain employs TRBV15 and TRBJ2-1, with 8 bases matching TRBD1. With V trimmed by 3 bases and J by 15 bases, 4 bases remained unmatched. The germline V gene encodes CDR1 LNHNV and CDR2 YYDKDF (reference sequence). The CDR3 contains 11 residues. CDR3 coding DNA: TGTGCCACCAGCAGGGACAGGGAACCGTTCTTC. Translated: CATSRDREPFF.

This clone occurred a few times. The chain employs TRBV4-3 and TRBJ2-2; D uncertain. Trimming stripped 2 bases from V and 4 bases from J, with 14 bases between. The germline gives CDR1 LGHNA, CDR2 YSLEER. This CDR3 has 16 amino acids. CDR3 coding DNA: TGCGCCAGCAGCCAACTCGCTCTTTCGACCACCGGGGAGCTGTTTTTT. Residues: CASSQLALSTTGELFF.

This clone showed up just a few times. CDR3 sequence reads: CASRSRQGANEKLFF. In nucleotides, the CDR3 is TGTGCCAGCAGATCCCGACAGGGGGCGAATGAAAAACTGTTTTTT. The rearrangement links TRBV6-6 to TRBJ1-4; TRBD1 matches 10 bases. The CDR3 extends over 15 amino acids. The germline V gene has CDR1 MNHNY and CDR2 SVGAGI (reference sequence). Germline trimming cut 6 bases from V and 5 bases from J; bases unmatched to any gene: 6.

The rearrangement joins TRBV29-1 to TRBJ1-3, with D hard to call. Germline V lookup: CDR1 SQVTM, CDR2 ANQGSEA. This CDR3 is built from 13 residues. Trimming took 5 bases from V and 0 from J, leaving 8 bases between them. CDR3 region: CSVLSISGNTIYF. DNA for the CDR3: TGCAGCGTTCTCTCGATCTCTGGAAACACCATATATTTT.

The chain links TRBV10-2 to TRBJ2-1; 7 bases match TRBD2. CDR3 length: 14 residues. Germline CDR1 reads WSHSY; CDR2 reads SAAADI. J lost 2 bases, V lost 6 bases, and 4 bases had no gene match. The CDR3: CASRGEGPYNEQFF. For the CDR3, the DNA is TGCGCCAGCAGGGGGGAGGGCCCCTACAATGAGCAGTTCTTC.